This TCR beta chain came from a study of blood T cell repertoires in COVID-19. Study information: Nucleic acid was either cDNA or gDNA, and it came from T cells, B-cell-depleted T cells, or PBMCs.

CDR3 size: 18 residues. The junction had 10 bases not matched to a gene; V was cut back by 0 bases and J by 2 bases. Germline V gene lookup returns CDR1 SGHRS and CDR2 YFSETQ. Original analysis: Amplification of reference gene primers provided the estimated nucleated cell counts. Produced via immunoSEQ multiplex PCR; TCRdb's table is partial and in-frame only. V and J calls and clone size come straight from that table; D and trimming were deduced from the DNA. The sample has 650,000 to 800,000 clones, 75% to 90% seen once. The receptor comes from a woman between 18 and 29 years old with acute or convalescent COVID-19. This sequence joins TRBV5-1 and TRBJ2-2, with 7 bases fitting TRBD1. The sequenced material came from peripheral blood. CDR3 sequence: CASSLAQTGNYNTGELFF. The CDR3, as DNA: TGCGCCAGCAGCTTGGCCCAGACAGGGAACTACAACACCGGGGAGCTGTTTTTT.